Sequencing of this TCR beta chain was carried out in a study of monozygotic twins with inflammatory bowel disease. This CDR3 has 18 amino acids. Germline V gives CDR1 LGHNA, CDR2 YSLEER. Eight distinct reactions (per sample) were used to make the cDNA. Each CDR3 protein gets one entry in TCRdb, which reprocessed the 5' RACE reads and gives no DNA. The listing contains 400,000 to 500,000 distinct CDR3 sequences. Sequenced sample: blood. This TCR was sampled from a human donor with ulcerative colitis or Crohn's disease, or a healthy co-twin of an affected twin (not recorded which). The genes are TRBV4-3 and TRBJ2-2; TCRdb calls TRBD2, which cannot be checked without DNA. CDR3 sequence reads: CASSQDVGLAGGTGELFF.